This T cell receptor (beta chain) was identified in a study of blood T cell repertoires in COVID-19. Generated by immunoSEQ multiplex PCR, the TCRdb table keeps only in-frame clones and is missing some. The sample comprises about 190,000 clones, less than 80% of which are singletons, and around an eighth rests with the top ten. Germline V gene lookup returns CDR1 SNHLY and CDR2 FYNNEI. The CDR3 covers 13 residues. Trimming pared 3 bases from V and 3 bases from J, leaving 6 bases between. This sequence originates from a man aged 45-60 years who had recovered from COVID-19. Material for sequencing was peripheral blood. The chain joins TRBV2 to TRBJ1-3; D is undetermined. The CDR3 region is CASSDSRGNTIYF. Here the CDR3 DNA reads TGTGCCAGCAGTGATTCGCGTGGAAACACCATATATTTT.